The 3 T cell receptor beta chains in this list originate from one sample, sequenced in a study of T cell changes during pregnancy in multiple sclerosis. Sequencing was performed with immunoSEQ multiplex PCR; in TCRdb, only in-frame clones are kept and a portion is missing. The sample has more than 35,000 clones; roughly 91% are singletons. The specimen comprised CD8+ T cells from peripheral blood mononuclear cells, sampled after pregnancy. The receptors here all came from a female donor in good health, enrolled as a control in a pregnancy study.

J is TRBJ2-7 and V is TRBV7-3; D is unresolved. Looked up from germline, CDR1 is SGHTA and CDR2 is FQGTGA. V lost 5 bases and J lost 4, with 15 bases in between. The CDR3 extends over 14 amino acids. Here the CDR3 reads CASSAAPNGYEQYF. The CDR3 DNA is TGTGCCAGCAGCGCCGCCCCAAACGGGTACGAGCAGTACTTC.

V is TRBV6-1 and J is TRBJ2-7; TRBD1 matches at 8 bases. V lost 0 bases and J lost 5; bases outside the gene matches: 3. This CDR3 is built from 14 residues. The germline V gene has CDR1 MNHNS and CDR2 SASEGT. The CDR3 DNA is TGTGCCAGCAGTGAAGCGCCAGGGGGCCACGAGCAGTACTTC. Translation gives CASSEAPGGHEQYF.

This clone was counted once. The gene calls are TRBV4-2 and TRBJ2-5; 8 bases align to TRBD2. The germline V gene encodes CDR1 LGHNA and CDR2 YNFKEQ. J was trimmed by 9 bases and V by 4 bases; bases with no gene match: 4. The CDR3 length is 12 residues. The chain's CDR3 is CASSPGLAAQYF. The DNA of the CDR3 is TGTGCCAGCAGCCCTGGACTAGCAGCCCAGTACTTC.